This TCR beta chain was recovered during a study of shared clonotypes between healthy human individuals. Findings and limits, study-wide: As a rule, naive subsets had a larger estimated richness than memory subsets. An anticipated effect of sequencing depth on clonotype sharing among donors was recognized.

The protocol was immunoSEQ multiplex PCR, while the TCRdb copy is restricted to in-frame clones and leaves out a portion. The sample lists millions of clones, 90% to 95% occurring once. Only Caucasian adults living in Nashville, Tennessee served as donors. The count of this clone is one. The target antigen is unknown. This CDR3 spans 15 amino acids. Germline V gene lookup returns CDR1 ENHRY and CDR2 SYGVKD. The trim removed 0 bases at V and 4 bases at J, leaving 2 bases unmatched. Sequences were obtained from naive CD4+ T cells sorted from blood. Regarding subset: CD45RA+ positively selected. This TCR came from a young man in good health. V gene TRBV10-3 combines with J gene TRBJ1-4; 7 nucleotides agree with TRBD1. CDR3 protein: CAISESGTVNEKLFF. DNA of the CDR3: TGTGCCATCAGTGAGTCTGGGACAGTTAATGAAAAACTGTTTTTT.